The next 22 T cell receptor beta chains were all read from a single sample in a study of OX40 agonist ivuxolimab in advanced cancers. Only in-frame clones appear in the TCRdb table, and some are missing; sequencing was by immunoSEQ multiplex PCR. Of just under 35,000 clones listed, 80% to 95% are singletons. Sequenced here: CD4+ or CD8+ T cells sorted from blood, sampled in a trial of the OX40 agonist ivuxolimab. The receptors here all came from an adult with an advanced solid tumor such as melanoma, head and neck, liver or kidney cancer.

The CDR3 reads CASSDTGTDSYEQYF. The CDR3 DNA reads TGTGCCAGCAGCGATACCGGGACTGACTCCTACGAGCAGTACTTC. The genes are TRBV13 and TRBJ2-7, with a possible D match to TRBD2 (6 bases). The CDR3 spans 15 residues. Germline values: CDR1 PRHDT, CDR2 FYEKMQ (reference sequence). Trimming removed 5 bases from V and 0 bases from J, with 14 bases in between.

V is TRBV28 and J is TRBJ2-5; a weak D match, TRBD1 (7 bases). The V gene's germline CDR1 is MDHEN and CDR2 SYDVKM. The CDR3 sequence is 16 residues long. Between the trimmed V and J ends, which lost 2 bases and 3 bases, there was a span of 16 bases. The CDR3: CASSLMEGAEEETQYF. CDR3 coding DNA: TGTGCCAGCAGTTTAATGGAGGGGGCTGAGGAAGAGACCCAGTACTTC.

The chain uses TRBV11-3 and TRBJ2-7; D is undetermined. The CDR3 is 13 amino acids. Trimming took off 5 bases at V and 4 bases at J, with 12 bases between the two ends. The germline V gene has CDR1 SGHNT and CDR2 YENEEA. The CDR3 is CASSPLDGYEQYF. As DNA, the CDR3 is TGTGCCAGCAGCCCGTTGGACGGGTACGAGCAGTACTTC.

The count of this clone is one. The chain has TRBV4-3 and TRBJ1-4; a weak D match, TRBD1 (5 bases). CDR1 is LGHNA and CDR2 is YSLEER in the germline V gene. CDR3 length equals 15 residues. V was clipped by 0 bases and J by 6 bases, with 11 bases between them. CDR3 bases: TGCGCCAGCAGCCAAGAACTGACAGTGTATGAAAAACTGTTTTTT. Translation gives CASSQELTVYEKLFF.

The chain carries TRBV9 and TRBJ2-7; no clear D. V dropped 5 bases and J dropped 6 bases, with 18 bases sitting between them. The CDR3 sequence is 14 residues long. Germline-derived CDR1 and CDR2 are SGDLS and YYNGEE. The CDR3 bases are TGTGCCAGCAGGTCGACCCTAAATTTCCCCGAGCAGTACTTC. It specifies CASRSTLNFPEQYF.

V usage is TRBV6-5 and J usage is TRBJ2-7, with 9 nucleotides matching TRBD1. The CDR3 is made up of 15 amino acids. With V trimmed by 5 bases and J by 3 bases, 8 bases remained unmatched. Germline loops: CDR1 MNHEY, CDR2 SVGAGI. The CDR3: CASSPRGTGFYEQYF. CDR3 coding DNA: TGTGCCAGCAGTCCCCGGGGGACAGGGTTCTACGAGCAGTACTTC.

This chain links TRBV6-6 with TRBJ2-3; D remains unclear. The V end lost 4 bases, the J end lost 2 bases, and 7 bases lay between the germline ends. Germline V gene sequence: CDR1 MNHNY, CDR2 SVGAGI (reference sequence). The CDR3 covers 13 residues. The CDR3 DNA follows: TGTGCCAGCAGTTTAAGCTACACAGATACGCAGTATTTT. Encoded protein: CASSLSYTDTQYF.

This sequence joins TRBV5-1 and TRBJ2-7, with a possible D match to TRBD1 (5 bases). Germline lookup yields CDR1 SGHRS and CDR2 YFSETQ. The V end lost 1 base, the J end lost 4 bases, and 6 bases lay between the germline ends. This CDR3 is built from 12 residues. The DNA of the CDR3 is TGCGCCAGCAGCTTGCAGGGATACGAGCAGTACTTC. Translating gives CASSLQGYEQYF. The full variable domain, completed using reference TRBV5-1 and TRBJ2-7, is KAGVTQTPRYLIKTRGQQVTLSCSPISGHRSVSWYQQTPGQGLQFLFEYFSETQRNKGNFPGRFSGRQFSNSRSEMNVSTLELGDSALYLCASSLQGYEQYFGPGTRLTVT.

V is TRBV7-9 and J is TRBJ1-2; a possible D gene is TRBD1 (6 bases). The CDR3 is 16 residues long. Trimming took 0 bases from V and 2 from J, leaving 13 bases between them. From germline, CDR1 is SEHNR and CDR2 FQNEAQ (reference sequence). CDR3 in DNA: TGTGCCAGCAGCTTAGCTTCCGGGGACAAGAACTATGGCTACACCTTC. This translates into CASSLASGDKNYGYTF.

The chain couples TRBV4-3 to TRBJ1-1, with a weak D call TRBD1 (6 bases). The CDR3 runs 17 residues. Trimming pared 1 base from V and 0 bases from J, leaving 15 bases between. CDR1 and CDR2 (germline): LGHNA, YSLEER. CDR3 DNA: TGCGCCAGCAGCCAAGGACAAGGGACACCTTTGAACACTGAAGCTTTCTTT. Translated: CASSQGQGTPLNTEAFF.

V gene TRBV5-6 combines with J gene TRBJ2-7; the D is unclear. The germline gives CDR1 SGHDT, CDR2 YYEEEE. The length of the CDR3 is 15 residues. V was pared by 4 bases and J by 4 bases, with 18 bases between. CDR3 in DNA: TGTGCCAGCAGCCCGGGCTGGATCCCCTTTTACGAGCAGTACTTC. This translates into CASSPGWIPFYEQYF.

The rearrangement uses TRBV30 and TRBJ2-7, with D maybe TRBD1 (6 bases). V was trimmed by 2 bases and J by 4 bases, leaving 15 bases between them. This CDR3 contains 14 residues. CDR1 and CDR2 from the germline V gene are GTSNPN and SVGIG (reference sequence). CDR3: CAWSPQNRDYEQYF. The CDR3 DNA follows: TGTGCCTGGAGTCCCCAAAACAGGGATTACGAGCAGTACTTC.

This clone was seen once. The chain links TRBV4-1 to TRBJ2-1, with 7 bases that match TRBD2. J lost 3 bases, V lost 4 bases, and 9 bases had no gene match. Germline assignment: CDR1 MGHRA and CDR2 YSYEKL. The CDR3 is 16 amino acids. The CDR3 is CASSPEREIVYNEQFF. As DNA, the CDR3 is TGCGCCAGCAGCCCAGAGCGGGAAATTGTCTACAATGAGCAGTTCTTC.

This clone was seen once. The chain links TRBV4-3 to TRBJ2-6, with no clear D. Deletions cut 0 bases from V and 0 bases from J, with 18 bases between. In germline, CDR1 is LGHNA, CDR2 YSLEER. The CDR3 loop spans 20 amino acids. The CDR3 region has the DNA TGCGCCAGCAGCCAAGATATTGGGGTCTCGATCAGCTCTGGGGCCAACGTCCTGACTTTC. This codes for CASSQDIGVSISSGANVLTF.

In its sample, this clone was seen once. At one end the junction does not follow the germline gene, possibly because of a read error. J is TRBJ2-7 and V is TRBV7-7; 10 nucleotides agree with TRBD2. The germline V gene encodes CDR1 SSHAT and CDR2 FNYEAQ (reference sequence). This CDR3 is built from 15 residues. Here the CDR3 reads CASSLAPSGSDEQYF. CDR3 coding DNA: TGTGCCAGCAGCCTAGCTCCTAGCGGGAGCGACGAGCAGTACTTC.

The chain joins TRBV19 to TRBJ2-1, with D tentatively TRBD1 (6 bases). Germline V gene sequence: CDR1 LNHDA, CDR2 SQIVND (reference sequence). CDR3 length equals 15 residues. V was clipped by 3 bases and J by 4 bases, with 13 bases between them. CDR3 DNA: TGTGCCAGTAGTATTACAGGGCCGCCTTACAATGAGCAGTTCTTC. This translates into CASSITGPPYNEQFF.

This chain links TRBV27 with TRBJ1-2, with 9 bases aligning to TRBD1. Germline V gene data show CDR1 as MNHEY and CDR2 as SMNVEV (reference sequence). V lost 1 base to trimming and J lost 0 bases; unmatched junction nucleotides: 6. This CDR3 has 17 amino acids. CDR3 amino acids: CASSLYYRGPANYGYTF. CDR3 nucleotide sequence: TGTGCCAGCAGTTTATATTACAGGGGGCCTGCTAACTATGGCTACACCTTC.

This clone came up once. V usage is TRBV9 and J usage is TRBJ2-3; D is undetermined. Trimming removed 2 bases at V and 4 bases at J, with 8 bases between. Germline V gives CDR1 SGDLS, CDR2 YYNGEE. CDR3 length: 13 residues. The DNA for the CDR3 is TGTGCCAGCAGCGTGGGCAGGTCAGATACGCAGTATTTT. Its protein product is CASSVGRSDTQYF.

The chain has TRBV7-2 and TRBJ2-5; tentatively, D is TRBD1 (5 bases). The length of the CDR3 is 18 residues. CDR1 SGHTA and CDR2 FQGNSA come from the germline V gene. V gave up 6 bases and J gave up 1 base, with 24 bases separating them. The chain's CDR3 is CASSSRVGLGQGQETQYF. The CDR3 DNA reads TGTGCCAGCAGTTCACGTGTGGGGCTAGGGCAGGGCCAAGAGACCCAGTACTTC.

This chain uses TRBV5-1 with TRBJ1-1; 7 nucleotides line up with TRBD1. Unmatched junction bases numbered 7, after V lost 2 bases and J lost 3 bases. Germline CDR1 reads SGHRS; CDR2 reads YFSETQ. The CDR3 spans 15 residues. The CDR3 is CASSFLTGVDTEAFF. DNA of the CDR3: TGCGCCAGCAGCTTCTTAACAGGGGTAGACACTGAAGCTTTCTTT.

The V call is TRBV27, the J call TRBJ2-1, with 9 positions matching TRBD2. CDR1 and CDR2 (germline): MNHEY, SMNVEV (reference sequence). CDR3 length: 15 amino acids. Trimming at V came to 2 bases and at J to 2 bases, leaving 1 base not matched to a gene. This CDR3 is CASSLGGRAYNEQFF. The CDR3 DNA sequence: TGTGCCAGCAGTTTAGGCGGGAGGGCCTACAATGAGCAGTTCTTC.

The chain is built from TRBV18 and TRBJ2-7; perhaps D is TRBD1 or TRBD2 (5 bases each). This CDR3 is built from 13 residues. Germline V gene lookup returns CDR1 KGHSH and CDR2 LQKENI. Trimming took off 3 bases at V and 7 bases at J, with 13 bases between the two ends. This chain's CDR3 is CASSPVGDLEQYF. CDR3 nucleotide sequence: TGTGCCAGCTCACCGGTGGGGGATTTGGAGCAGTACTTC.